These T cell receptor beta chains were read from a single sample in a study of shared clonotypes between healthy human individuals. The table came from immunoSEQ multiplex PCR; TCRdb's copy has only in-frame clones and leaves some out. Of more than 400,000 clones listed, more than 75% are singletons. Sequencing input: PBMCs. Every receptor here comes from a woman in her forties in good health. Some clones in this sample may be carry-over from other donors' samples. Each CDR3 is given with its conserved first and last residue. The D gene is left open where the match is weak. Only part of the rows carry a size: once, few, many, or a class if the clone is expanded.

v_call: TRBV28
j_call: TRBJ2-7
clone_size: once
d_call: TRBD1
cdr3_aa: CASSSGQGGYEQYF
cdr3_nt: TGTGCCAGCAGTTCGGGACAGGGGGGCTACGAGCAGTACTTC

v_call: TRBV27
j_call: TRBJ1-5
clone_size: NA
d_call: NA
cdr3_aa: CASSWSSNQPQHF
cdr3_nt: TGTGCCAGCAGTTGGAGTAGCAATCAGCCCCAGCATTTT

v_call: TRBV18
j_call: TRBJ1-1
clone_size: NA
d_call: NA
cdr3_aa: CASSPGGGAMNTEAFF
cdr3_nt: TGTGCCAGCTCACCGGGCGGGGGGGCTATGAACACTGAAGCTTTCTTT

v_call: TRBV28
j_call: TRBJ2-1
clone_size: few
d_call: TRBD1
cdr3_aa: CASRTAGTGSNEQFF
cdr3_nt: TGTGCCAGCAGGACAGCCGGGACAGGGAGCAATGAGCAGTTCTTC

v_call: TRBV28
j_call: TRBJ2-3
clone_size: once
d_call: NA
cdr3_aa: CASSSPRERYTDTQYF
cdr3_nt: TGTGCCAGCAGTTCTCCACGAGAGAGATACACAGATACGCAGTATTTT

v_call: TRBV28
j_call: TRBJ2-7
clone_size: NA
d_call: NA
cdr3_aa: CASSFRGQTYEQYF
cdr3_nt: TGTGCCAGCAGTTTCCGGGGCCAGACCTACGAGCAGTACTTC

v_call: TRBV5-1
j_call: TRBJ2-7
clone_size: NA
d_call: NA
cdr3_aa: CASSTDRHPYEQYF
cdr3_nt: TGCGCCAGCAGCACCGACAGGCACCCCTACGAGCAGTACTTC

v_call: TRBV2
j_call: TRBJ2-5
clone_size: NA
d_call: TRBD1
cdr3_aa: CASSSQGTQETQYF
cdr3_nt: TGTGCCAGCAGTTCACAGGGGACCCAAGAGACCCAGTACTTC

v_call: TRBV27
j_call: TRBJ2-1
clone_size: NA
d_call: TRBD2
cdr3_aa: CASSSRTGREEQFF
cdr3_nt: TGTGCCAGCAGTTCCCGGACGGGGAGGGAGGAGCAGTTCTTC

v_call: TRBV28
j_call: TRBJ2-1
clone_size: NA
d_call: NA
cdr3_aa: CASSFPGGRRNEQFF
cdr3_nt: TGTGCCAGCAGTTTTCCCGGGGGTCGGAGGAATGAGCAGTTCTTC

v_call: TRBV11-2
j_call: TRBJ1-3
clone_size: once
d_call: NA
cdr3_aa: CASSLGGGSGNTIYF
cdr3_nt: TGTGCCAGCAGCTTAGGCGGTGGCTCTGGAAACACCATATATTTT

v_call: TRBV9
j_call: TRBJ1-5
clone_size: NA
d_call: NA
cdr3_aa: CASSVGGVGNQPQHF
cdr3_nt: TGTGCCAGCAGCGTAGGGGGAGTTGGCAATCAGCCCCAGCATTTT

v_call: TRBV7-6
j_call: TRBJ2-2
clone_size: NA
d_call: NA
cdr3_aa: CASSLGGANTGELFF
cdr3_nt: TGTGCCAGCAGCCTCGGAGGAGCGAACACCGGGGAGCTGTTTTTT

v_call: TRBV7-9
j_call: TRBJ2-1
clone_size: NA
d_call: TRBD1
cdr3_aa: CASSLEGGQEVFF
cdr3_nt: TGTGCCAGCAGCTTAGAGGGGGGACAGGAGGTGTTCTTC

v_call: TRBV11-3
j_call: TRBJ2-1
clone_size: NA
d_call: TRBD2
cdr3_aa: CASSQGLANNEQFF
cdr3_nt: TGTGCCAGCAGCCAGGGACTAGCCAACAATGAGCAGTTCTTC

v_call: TRBV4-1
j_call: TRBJ1-6
clone_size: NA
d_call: NA
cdr3_aa: CASSLNNSPLHF
cdr3_nt: TGCGCCAGCAGCCTTAATAATTCACCCCTCCACTTT

v_call: TRBV9
j_call: TRBJ2-7
clone_size: NA
d_call: NA
cdr3_aa: CASSVGDTEQYF
cdr3_nt: TGTGCCAGCAGCGTAGGGGACACCGAGCAGTACTTC

v_call: TRBV30
j_call: TRBJ1-4
clone_size: NA
d_call: NA
cdr3_aa: CAWSTRWSEKLFF
cdr3_nt: TGTGCCTGGAGTACCAGGTGGAGTGAAAAACTGTTTTTT

v_call: TRBV25-1
j_call: TRBJ1-3
clone_size: NA
d_call: NA
cdr3_aa: CASSVDHSGNTIYF
cdr3_nt: TGTGCCAGCAGTGTGGACCACTCTGGAAACACCATATATTTT

v_call: TRBV4-1
j_call: TRBJ2-7
clone_size: NA
d_call: TRBD1
cdr3_aa: CASSQEGDSRYEQYF
cdr3_nt: TGCGCCAGCAGCCAAGAGGGGGACAGTCGCTACGAGCAGTACTTC

v_call: TRBV28
j_call: TRBJ2-1
clone_size: NA
d_call: TRBD2
cdr3_aa: CASSSLAGGGTYNEQFF
cdr3_nt: TGTGCCAGCAGTTCCTTAGCGGGAGGGGGTACCTACAATGAGCAGTTCTTC

v_call: TRBV6-5
j_call: TRBJ1-2
clone_size: NA
d_call: TRBD1
cdr3_aa: CASSYSQGDGYTF
cdr3_nt: TGTGCCAGCAGTTACTCGCAGGGGGATGGCTACACCTTC

v_call: TRBV7-9
j_call: TRBJ2-5
clone_size: once
d_call: NA
cdr3_aa: CASSPSGRGLLETQYF
cdr3_nt: TGTGCCAGCAGCCCTTCTGGGAGGGGGCTTTTGGAGACCCAGTACTTC

v_call: TRBV10-1
j_call: TRBJ2-7
clone_size: NA
d_call: NA
cdr3_aa: CASGRRMPHYEQYF
cdr3_nt: TGCGCCAGCGGGAGGAGGATGCCGCACTACGAGCAGTACTTC

v_call: TRBV2
j_call: TRBJ1-1
clone_size: few
d_call: TRBD1
cdr3_aa: CATVRDRTEAFF
cdr3_nt: TGTGCCACCGTTAGGGACAGGACTGAAGCTTTCTTT

v_call: TRBV19
j_call: TRBJ2-2
clone_size: once
d_call: TRBD2
cdr3_aa: CASSIERSRESTGELFF
cdr3_nt: TGTGCCAGTAGTATAGAGCGGTCGCGGGAGAGCACCGGGGAGCTGTTTTTT

v_call: TRBV11-2
j_call: TRBJ2-2
clone_size: NA
d_call: NA
cdr3_aa: CASSTPQGRGFTGELFF
cdr3_nt: TGTGCCAGCAGTACTCCCCAGGGCCGGGGGTTCACCGGGGAGCTGTTTTTT

v_call: TRBV7-3
j_call: TRBJ1-2
clone_size: NA
d_call: TRBD1
cdr3_aa: CASSLAPDRGLNYGYTF
cdr3_nt: TGTGCCAGCAGCTTAGCGCCGGACAGGGGCCTAAACTATGGCTACACCTTC

v_call: TRBV7-2
j_call: TRBJ2-5
clone_size: NA
d_call: TRBD1
cdr3_aa: CASSLADRGLGPQYF
cdr3_nt: TGTGCCAGCAGCTTAGCAGACAGGGGTCTCGGGCCCCAGTACTTC

v_call: TRBV5-4
j_call: TRBJ2-7
clone_size: NA
d_call: TRBD2
cdr3_aa: CASSPQSLAGLSEQYF
cdr3_nt: TGTGCCAGCAGCCCGCAGAGTTTAGCGGGACTAAGCGAGCAGTACTTC

v_call: TRBV6-1
j_call: TRBJ2-1
clone_size: NA
d_call: NA
cdr3_aa: CASSGGESSYNEQFF
cdr3_nt: TGTGCCAGCAGTGGGGGGGAAAGCTCCTACAATGAGCAGTTCTTC

v_call: TRBV27
j_call: TRBJ1-5
clone_size: NA
d_call: NA
cdr3_aa: CASSLRAGNQPQHF
cdr3_nt: TGTGCCAGCAGTTTACGGGCTGGCAATCAGCCCCAGCATTTT

v_call: TRBV10-3
j_call: TRBJ2-3
clone_size: NA
d_call: NA
cdr3_aa: CATSSGTGDTQYF
cdr3_nt: TGTGCCACCTCTAGCGGGACAGGAGATACGCAGTATTTT

v_call: TRBV6-5
j_call: TRBJ1-6
clone_size: NA
d_call: NA
cdr3_aa: CASTRGNNSPLHF
cdr3_nt: TGTGCCAGCACGAGGGGGAATAATTCACCCCTCCACTTT

v_call: TRBV4-2
j_call: TRBJ1-3
clone_size: NA
d_call: NA
cdr3_aa: CASSQDRGSGNTIYF
cdr3_nt: TGTGCCAGCAGCCAAGATCGAGGTTCTGGAAACACCATATATTTT